Listed here are 8 T cell receptor beta chains from one sample, sequenced in a study of cytomegalovirus exposure and HLA in healthy donors (dated 2017 in TCRdb). Receptor amplification or capture employed the immunoSEQ multiplex PCR assay. TCRdb took this table from immuneACCESS and kept in-frame rearrangements with V and J called. Such tables lack part of the clones; where checked against another copy, unresolved V genes explain under half of the gap, and the rest is unexplained. Here the sample has roughly 130,000 clones; 89% occur a single time. Jointly, the top ten make up over 3% of the sample. Input material: PBMCs. These TCRs come from a man under 40 in good health and CMV-seronegative.

This chain uses TRBV6-6 with TRBJ2-7; 7 nucleotides line up with TRBD1. The CDR3 extends over 12 amino acids. After removal of 6 bases from V and 5 bases from J, the junction contained 4 bases not matched to a gene. CDR1 MNHNY and CDR2 SVGAGI come from the germline V gene (reference sequence). CDR3 sequence reads: CASRRQGDEQYF. The CDR3 DNA sequence: TGTGCCAGCAGGCGGCAGGGGGACGAGCAGTACTTC.

This rearrangement joins TRBV27 to TRBJ2-7, with D hard to call. This CDR3 comprises 13 residues. Germline V gene data show CDR1 as MNHEY and CDR2 as SMNVEV (reference sequence). V lost 4 bases, J lost 9 bases, and 16 bases lay in between. This CDR3 reads CASSSPNGGVQYF. As DNA, the CDR3 is TGTGCCAGCAGTTCCCCTAATGGCGGAGTGCAGTACTTC.

The gene calls are TRBV7-9 and TRBJ2-4, with a weak D call TRBD1 (6 bases). Germline V CDR1 and CDR2: SEHNR, FQNEAQ (reference sequence). CDR3 size: 17 residues. V dropped 6 bases and J dropped 0 bases, with 18 bases sitting between them. CDR3 sequence (DNA): TGTGCCAGCAGTCCCTACCCGACAGGACAAGCCAAAAACATTCAGTACTTC. Translating it yields CASSPYPTGQAKNIQYF.

The rearrangement links TRBV6-5 to TRBJ1-4; no clear D. The CDR3 spans 14 residues. V was cut by 2 bases and J by 6 bases, with 10 bases left in between. Per the germline V gene, CDR1 is MNHEY and CDR2 is SVGAGI. CDR3 sequence (DNA): TGTGCCAGCAGTTACAGCGGAAGGGATGAAAAACTGTTTTTT. Translated, it gives CASSYSGRDEKLFF.

This chain uses TRBV18 with TRBJ1-5; TRBD1 matches at 10 bases. Losses at the gene ends were 2 bases for V and 4 bases for J; bases not matched to a gene: 2. In germline, CDR1 is KGHSH, CDR2 LQKENI. The CDR3 extends over 15 amino acids. The CDR3 bases are TGTGCCAGCTCACCAGAGGGACAGGGGAATCAGCCCCAGCATTTT. Protein product: CASSPEGQGNQPQHF.

This chain links TRBV11-2 with TRBJ2-7; D may be TRBD1 (5 bases). The V gene lost 1 base and the J gene lost 1 base, with 8 bases spanning the gap. This CDR3 spans 14 amino acids. CDR1 and CDR2 from the germline V gene are SGHAT and FQNNGV. CDR3: CASSLVPGSYEQYF. The CDR3 DNA reads TGTGCCAGCAGCTTAGTTCCAGGGTCCTACGAGCAGTACTTC. Variable domain in full (rest from reference TRBV11-2 and TRBJ2-7): EAGVAQSPRYKIIEKRQSVAFWCNPISGHATLYWYQQILGQGPKLLIQFQNNGVVDDSQLPKDRFSAERLKGVDSTLKIQPAKLEDSAVYLCASSLVPGSYEQYFGPGTRLTVT.

V is TRBV18 and J is TRBJ1-1, with 7 positions matching TRBD1. CDR3 length: 16 amino acids. V was clipped by 3 bases and J by 6 bases; unmatched bases: 13. CDR1 KGHSH and CDR2 LQKENI come from the germline V gene. CDR3 coding DNA: TGTGCCAGCTCACCCCGACAGGGCCCTTCCTTCTCTGAAGCTTTCTTT. Encoded protein: CASSPRQGPSFSEAFF.

The chain has TRBV11-2 and TRBJ1-4; D is perhaps TRBD1 (5 bases). Trimming pared 5 bases from V and 7 bases from J, leaving 17 bases between. The CDR3 consists of 15 residues. The V gene's germline CDR1 is SGHAT and CDR2 FQNNGV. CDR3 residues: CASSPRYGAPEKLFF. The DNA of the CDR3 is TGTGCCAGCAGCCCCCGTTATGGGGCGCCTGAAAAACTGTTTTTT. The whole variable domain, filled in from reference TRBV11-2 and TRBJ1-4, reads EAGVAQSPRYKIIEKRQSVAFWCNPISGHATLYWYQQILGQGPKLLIQFQNNGVVDDSQLPKDRFSAERLKGVDSTLKIQPAKLEDSAVYLCASSPRYGAPEKLFFGSGTQLSVL.